Below are 26 T cell receptor beta chains sequenced from a single sample in a study of identical twins. TCRdb used MiXCR to reprocess the 5' RACE reads, holding one entry per CDR3 protein. The sample lists hundreds of thousands of distinct CDR3 sequences, 5.5% to 6.5% seen once, with 1.5% to 2% in the top ten. The sequenced material came from naive T cells sorted from blood. These receptors were taken from a man aged 18 to 30 in good health.

This chain joins TRBV7-2 and TRBJ2-5, with unresolved D. V lost 3 bases to trimming and J lost 1 base, with 9 bases between them. This CDR3 is built from 14 residues. Germline V gives CDR1 SGHTA, CDR2 FQGNSA. The CDR3 region is CASSFRSPQETQYF. In nucleotides, the CDR3 is TGTGCCAGCAGCTTCAGGAGCCCCCAAGAGACCCAGTACTTC.

This clonotype was recorded many times. The rearrangement uses TRBV10-3 and TRBJ2-5; D tentatively reads TRBD1 or TRBD2 (5 bases each). The CDR3 runs 13 residues. Germline V CDR1 and CDR2: ENHRY, SYGVKD. V was clipped by 6 bases and J by 2 bases, with 10 bases between them. In nucleotides, the CDR3 is TGTGCCATCAGCGGGACCTCACAAGAGACCCAGTACTTC. This translates into CAISGTSQETQYF.

The rearrangement joins TRBV14 to TRBJ2-2, with D possibly matching TRBD2 (6 bases). The V end was cut by 4 bases, the J end by 0 bases, with 12 bases between. The CDR3 is made up of 16 amino acids. Germline values: CDR1 SGHDN, CDR2 FVKESK. CDR3 nucleotide sequence: TGTGCCAGCAGCCCCTGGACTACTACGAACACCGGGGAGCTGTTTTTT. Its translation: CASSPWTTTNTGELFF.

Only a few counts were recorded for this clonotype. V and J are TRBV6-1 and TRBJ1-5, with 10 positions matching TRBD1. With V trimmed by 8 bases and J by 5 bases, 6 bases remained unmatched. The CDR3 runs to 14 residues. CDR1 and CDR2 from the germline V gene are MNHNS and SASEGT. The CDR3 is CASSTGQGDQPQHF. For the CDR3, the DNA is TGTGCCAGCTCTACCGGACAGGGGGATCAGCCCCAGCATTTT.

Of note for this clonotype: Mismatch with germline at one junction end may stem from a read error. V is TRBV11-3 and J is TRBJ2-1; D gene uncertain. This CDR3 has 16 residues. In germline, CDR1 is SGHNT, CDR2 YENEEA. CDR3 sequence reads: CASSSTPVLEYSEQFF. The CDR3 bases are TGTGCCAGCAGCTCTACTCCTGTACTGGAGTACAGTGAGCAGTTCTTC.

This clonotype was counted a few times. This chain connects TRBV20-1 to TRBJ2-5; 8 bases align to TRBD2. The J segment lost 1 base and the V segment lost 3 bases, leaving 1 base of the junction unmatched. Germline CDR1 and CDR2: DFQATT and SNEGSKA (reference sequence). CDR3 length: 13 residues. CDR3 bases: TGCAGTGCTAGGCGGGAGGCCCAAGAGACCCAGTACTTC. Translating it yields CSARREAQETQYF.

In its sample, this clonotype was seen many times. The V and J genes are TRBV3-1 and TRBJ2-1; 8 positions agree with TRBD2. Trimming at V came to 4 bases and at J to 8 bases, leaving 4 bases not matched to a gene. CDR3 length: 13 residues. Germline CDR1 and CDR2: LGHDT and YNNKEL (reference sequence). For the CDR3, the DNA is TGTGCCAGCAGCCTGAGCGGGAGAGATGAGCAGTTCTTC. Translated, it gives CASSLSGRDEQFF.

This clonotype has just a few counts. The chain has TRBV7-8 and TRBJ2-2, with D tentatively TRBD1 (6 bases). Trimming shortened V by 5 bases and J by 1 base, and 14 bases separated the two germline ends. The germline gives CDR1 SGHVS, CDR2 FQNEAQ. The CDR3 spans 16 residues. The CDR3 is CASSRTGTQNTGELFF. CDR3 in DNA: TGTGCCAGCAGCCGAACCGGGACACAGAACACCGGGGAGCTGTTTTTT.

The sample holds many counts of this clonotype. The V gene is TRBV5-1, the J gene TRBJ1-1; no definite D call. V was trimmed by 1 base and J by 2 bases, leaving 9 bases between them. Germline CDR1 and CDR2: SGHRS and YFSETQ. CDR3 size: 14 residues. The CDR3 region has the DNA TGCGCCAGCAGCTTGAGAGGCTTTAACACTGAAGCTTTCTTT. It translates to CASSLRGFNTEAFF.

The V and J genes are TRBV30 and TRBJ1-1; no clear D. The V gene's germline CDR1 is GTSNPN and CDR2 SVGIG (reference sequence). The CDR3 contains 12 residues. With 2 bases removed from V and 2 bases from J, the gap between germline ends came to 6 bases. This chain's CDR3 is CAWSQINTEAFF. Written as DNA, the CDR3 is TGTGCCTGGAGTCAGATAAACACTGAAGCTTTCTTT.

This clonotype was recorded many times. The chain is built from TRBV25-1 and TRBJ2-7; D gene unclear. Deletions cut 3 bases from V and 7 bases from J, with 19 bases between. CDR1 and CDR2 from the germline V gene are MGHDK and SYGVNS. This CDR3 is built from 15 residues. In DNA form, the CDR3 reads TGTGCCAGCAGTGATAGTACAGCATTTTCTAGGGAGCAGTACTTC. Protein product: CASSDSTAFSREQYF.

Only a few counts were recorded for this clonotype. The rearrangement uses TRBV12-3 or TRBV12-4 and TRBJ2-7; 7 bases line up with TRBD2. The CDR3 contains 15 residues. The junction had 10 bases not matched to a gene; V was cut back by 6 bases and J by 2 bases. CDR3 bases: TGTGCCAGCAGCCGGAATGGCGGGAGTACCTACGAGCAGTACGTC. Its protein is CASSRNGGSTYEQYV.

The table lists this clonotype with many counts. The CDR3 protein is CASWAGDYEQYF. For the CDR3, the DNA is TGTGCCAGTTGGGCGGGTGACTACGAGCAGTACTTC. The rearrangement joins TRBV27 to TRBJ2-7, with D possibly being TRBD2 (5 bases). Germline assignment: CDR1 MNHEY and CDR2 SMNVEV (reference sequence). V was clipped by 9 bases and J by 3 bases, with 12 bases between them. The CDR3 is 12 amino acids.

The V and J genes are TRBV2 and TRBJ2-7, with 7 bases lining up with TRBD2. Germline V gives CDR1 SNHLY, CDR2 FYNNEI. CDR3 length equals 15 residues. J was trimmed by 2 bases and V by 1 base; bases with no gene match: 5. CDR3 protein: CASSEESGNPYEQYV. CDR3 DNA: TGTGCCAGCAGTGAAGAAAGCGGGAACCCCTACGAGCAGTACGTC.

This clonotype has ten or more counts. This rearrangement joins TRBV20-1 to TRBJ1-2, with D perhaps TRBD1 (5 bases). V lost 3 bases and J lost 7, with 12 bases in between. The CDR3 extends over 12 amino acids. Looked up from germline, CDR1 is DFQATT and CDR2 is SNEGSKA (reference sequence). The CDR3 is CSARNGGGGYTF. For the CDR3, the DNA is TGCAGTGCTAGGAACGGCGGGGGTGGCTACACCTTC.

This clonotype was observed a few times. The chain links TRBV5-6 to TRBJ2-1, with D possibly being TRBD1 or TRBD2 (5 bases each). V lost 4 bases and J 4 bases, leaving 18 bases between the germline ends. Germline CDR1 is SGHDT and CDR2 is YYEEEE. This CDR3 has 16 residues. This CDR3 is CASSPARGAVYNEQFF. The CDR3 DNA reads as TGTGCCAGCAGCCCGGCCCGGGGCGCCGTTTACAATGAGCAGTTCTTC.

As for this clonotype: A much larger clone is a single base away; this may be a read error. This CDR3 fails to terminate in the conserved phenylalanine or tryptophan, so it likely reflects a read error. V usage is TRBV10-3 and J usage is TRBJ1-6, with TRBD1 matching 8 bases. The J segment lost 8 bases and the V segment lost 0 bases, leaving 6 bases of the junction unmatched. Germline V CDR1 and CDR2: ENHRY, SYGVKD. This CDR3 contains 16 residues. The CDR3 nucleotides are TGTGCCATCAGTGAGTCCGGACAGGGAGGGGATTCACCCCTCCACTGT. Protein: CAISESGQGGDSPLHC.

This clonotype was seen only a few times. The chain couples TRBV5-1 to TRBJ2-4, with unresolved D. Germline V gives CDR1 SGHRS, CDR2 YFSETQ. Trimming removed 0 bases at V and 7 bases at J, with 8 bases between. The CDR3 is 13 residues long. The CDR3 bases are TGCGCCAGCAGCTTGGCCTTGGGGAACATTCAGTACTTC. The encoded protein is CASSLALGNIQYF.

This clonotype showed up just a few times. V and J are TRBV20-1 and TRBJ2-3; 7 positions agree with TRBD1. J lost 5 bases, V lost 6 bases, and 23 bases had no gene match. The CDR3 has 18 amino acids. The V gene's germline CDR1 is DFQATT and CDR2 SNEGSKA (reference sequence). CDR3 bases: TGCAGTGCCAAGCCAAGAAAGGGACAGTCAGGGTTGGGAGATACGCAGTATTTT. This codes for CSAKPRKGQSGLGDTQYF.

This clonotype was picked up many times. This rearrangement joins TRBV29-1 to TRBJ2-1; D gene ambiguous. The germline V and J ends were trimmed by 3 bases and 2 bases, with 8 bases remaining between them. Germline-derived CDR1 and CDR2 are SQVTM and ANQGSEA. The CDR3 is made up of 13 amino acids. CDR3 nucleotides: TGCAGCGTTGACACAGACGCCTACAATGAGCAGTTCTTC. Its translation is CSVDTDAYNEQFF.

This chain joins TRBV6-5 and TRBJ2-1; D not certain. Trimming took 2 bases from V and 7 from J, leaving 6 bases between them. The CDR3 spans 12 residues. Germline CDR1 and CDR2: MNHEY and SVGAGI. CDR3 in amino acids: CASSYPRNEQFF. CDR3 in DNA: TGTGCCAGCAGTTACCCCCGGAATGAGCAGTTCTTC.

This clonotype was seen ten or more times. This chain joins TRBV7-9 and TRBJ2-7; TRBD1 is a possible D gene (6 bases). CDR1 is SEHNR, CDR2 FQNEAQ, per germline (reference sequence). The CDR3 is 14 amino acids. V was pared by 6 bases and J by 7 bases, with 19 bases between. The CDR3: CASSFSQGINEQYV. The CDR3 DNA reads TGTGCCAGCAGTTTTTCCCAGGGGATAAATGAGCAGTACGTC.

This clonotype was counted ten times or more. The V and J genes are TRBV12-3 or TRBV12-4 and TRBJ2-3, with 7 positions matching TRBD1. Trimming removed 6 bases from V and 3 bases from J; junction bases left unmatched: 15. The CDR3 is 17 residues long. The CDR3 region is CASSLGAGTVQTDTQYF. The CDR3 nucleotides read TGTGCCAGCAGCCTGGGCGCTGGGACAGTGCAAACAGATACGCAGTATTTT.

This chain links TRBV7-2 with TRBJ2-7, with no clear D. Germline CDR1 and CDR2: SGHTA and FQGNSA. V dropped 3 bases and J dropped 6 bases, with 12 bases sitting between them. There are 13 residues in the CDR3. The CDR3 protein is CASSFETVSEQYF. The CDR3 DNA reads TGTGCCAGCAGCTTTGAAACGGTCTCCGAGCAGTACTTC.

This clonotype showed up just a few times. The chain recombines TRBV6-1 with TRBJ1-1; 10 bases map to TRBD1. Losses at the gene ends were 5 bases for V and 5 bases for J; bases not matched to a gene: 5. The CDR3 covers 14 residues. Germline loops: CDR1 MNHNS, CDR2 SASEGT. The CDR3 DNA sequence: TGTGCCAGCAGTCCGGGACAGGGGATAACTGAAGCTTTCTTT. Its protein product is CASSPGQGITEAFF.

This clonotype was counted only a few times. The chain is built from TRBV30 and TRBJ2-2; D unresolved. Germline assignment: CDR1 GTSNPN and CDR2 SVGIG (reference sequence). With 2 bases removed from V and 7 bases from J, the gap between germline ends came to 8 bases. The CDR3 consists of 12 residues. In DNA form, the CDR3 reads TGTGCCTGGAGTTCCCTACTCGGGGAGCTGTTTTTT. Translating it yields CAWSSLLGELFF. Full variable domain (outside the CDR3, taken from reference TRBV30 and TRBJ2-2): SQTIHQWPATLVQPVGSPLSLECTVEGTSNPNLYWYRQAAGRGLQLLFYSVGIGQISSEVPQNLSASRPQDRQFILSSKKLLLSDSGFYLCAWSSLLGELFFGEGSRLTVL.